These 26 T cell receptor beta chains originate from one sample sequenced in a study of T-cell reconstitution after alpha-beta-depleted transplantation in children. TCRbeta library construction was performed incorporating unique molecular identifiers. TCRdb ran MiXCR on the PCR reads and lists one entry per CDR3 protein. The sample has some 550,000 distinct CDR3 sequences; 20% to 25% are singletons. The material was PBMCs, mostly from graft donor cells, obtained 360 days after TCRalphabeta/CD19-depleted stem cell transplant. These receptors all come from a boy younger than two who had a stem cell transplant for acute myeloid leukemia, so the T cells may come from the graft donor.

The chain is built from TRBV7-6 and TRBJ2-2; D tentatively fits TRBD1 or TRBD2 (5 bases each). The CDR3 is made up of 15 amino acids. V lost 7 bases and J lost 0, with 12 bases in between. CDR1 SGHVS and CDR2 FNYEAQ come from the germline V gene. The CDR3 nucleotides are TGTGCCAGCACGCAGGGACCCTCGAACACCGGGGAGCTGTTTTTT. Translation: CASTQGPSNTGELFF.

J is TRBJ1-5 and V is TRBV20-1; tentative D call: TRBD1 (5 bases). There are 14 residues in the CDR3. CDR1 and CDR2 (germline): DFQATT, SNEGSKA (reference sequence). V was cut by 7 bases and J by 3 bases, with 16 bases left in between. CDR3 in DNA: TGCAGTGTTAGTAAGGGGATGGCCAATCAGCCCCAGCATTTT. It translates to CSVSKGMANQPQHF.

V is TRBV2 and J is TRBJ1-5, with D possibly being TRBD1 (6 bases). This CDR3 has 14 amino acids. V shed 7 bases and J shed 4 bases, with 14 bases lying between them. Germline CDR1 and CDR2: SNHLY and FYNNEI. As DNA, the CDR3 is TGTGCCAGCACCTTTGGGGGGGCTAATCAGCCCCAGCATTTT. It translates to CASTFGGANQPQHF.

In this sample, this clonotype turned up a few times. The gene calls are TRBV5-1 and TRBJ2-3, with 11 bases matching TRBD2. The CDR3 length is 17 residues. V shed 0 bases and J 5 bases; nucleotides not matched to a gene: 8. Germline V gene sequence: CDR1 SGHRS, CDR2 YFSETQ. CDR3 DNA sequence: TGCGCCAGCAGCTTGGGCCCCACTAGCGGGGGAAGAGATACGCAGTATTTT. Encoded protein: CASSLGPTSGGRDTQYF.

This clonotype was counted a few times. This rearrangement joins TRBV20-1 to TRBJ2-7; 8 nucleotides match TRBD1. Germline CDR1 and CDR2: DFQATT and SNEGSKA (reference sequence). Losses at the gene ends were 0 bases for V and 0 bases for J; bases not matched to a gene: 7. CDR3 length: 16 amino acids. CDR3 sequence: CSAREIGTGASYEQYV. The CDR3 nucleotides read TGCAGTGCTAGAGAGATAGGGACAGGTGCCTCCTACGAGCAGTACGTC.

This clonotype appeared many times. This chain connects TRBV29-1 to TRBJ2-6, with D unresolved. Trimming cost V 1 base and J 0 bases, with 4 bases left between them. The CDR3 loop spans 14 amino acids. Per germline, CDR1 SQVTM and CDR2 ANQGSEA. The CDR3 nucleotides read TGCAGCGTTGAAGGGGTCTCTGGGGCCAACGTCCTGACTTTC. Its translation is CSVEGVSGANVLTF.

The chain is built from TRBV14 and TRBJ2-5, with TRBD2 identical over 8 bases. The CDR3 runs 15 residues. CDR1 is SGHDN and CDR2 is FVKESK in the germline V gene. V lost 2 bases to trimming and J lost 5 bases; unmatched junction nucleotides: 7. This CDR3 is CASSQWPAGAETQYF. The CDR3 coding sequence is TGTGCCAGCAGCCAATGGCCAGCGGGAGCGGAGACCCAGTACTTC.

This chain uses TRBV6-2 or TRBV6-3 with TRBJ2-7; D could derive from TRBD1 or TRBD2 (5 bases each). V shed 2 bases and J shed 5 bases, with 16 bases lying between them. The germline gives CDR1 MNHEY, CDR2 SVGEGT. CDR3 length: 15 residues. This CDR3 is CASSYLRDVNDEQYF. The DNA for the CDR3 is TGTGCCAGCAGTTACCTCAGGGACGTGAACGACGAGCAGTACTTC.

This clonotype was seen at least ten times. The chain employs TRBV28 and TRBJ2-7; 7 positions agree with TRBD2. Germline-derived CDR1 and CDR2 are MDHEN and SYDVKM. Trimming cost V 7 bases and J 2 bases; bases outside gene matches: 8. The CDR3 is 14 residues long. The DNA of the CDR3 is TGTGCCAGCAAGGGTGCGGGGGAGACCTACGAGCAGTACGTC. As protein: CASKGAGETYEQYV.

This clonotype came up many times. The V call is TRBV12-3 or TRBV12-4, the J call TRBJ2-5; D might be TRBD2 (5 bases). The CDR3 contains 13 residues. Between the trimmed V and J ends, which lost 3 bases and 5 bases, there was a span of 10 bases. The chain's CDR3 is CASSLRELETQYF. CDR3 sequence (DNA): TGTGCCAGCAGTTTGAGGGAGTTGGAGACCCAGTACTTC.

This clonotype was picked up a small number of times. V usage is TRBV7-2 and J usage is TRBJ2-7; weak D call: TRBD1 (5 bases). The germline gives CDR1 SGHTA, CDR2 FQGNSA. The germline V and J ends were trimmed by 2 bases and 6 bases, with 17 bases remaining between them. There are 15 residues in the CDR3. DNA for the CDR3: TGTGCCAGCAGCTTATACCAGGGAATAAGGCCCGAGCAGTACTTC. This encodes CASSLYQGIRPEQYF.

The chain carries TRBV20-1 and TRBJ1-3, with 8 bases lining up with TRBD1. The V gene's germline CDR1 is DFQATT and CDR2 SNEGSKA (reference sequence). The CDR3 is made up of 15 amino acids. The J segment lost 5 bases and the V segment lost 2 bases, leaving 8 bases of the junction unmatched. The CDR3 DNA reads TGCAGTGCTAGACCCCCCGGGACAGGCCGAAACACCATATATTTT. This sequence encodes CSARPPGTGRNTIYF.

This clonotype occurred many times. The V gene is TRBV20-1, the J gene TRBJ2-1, with 10 bases aligning to TRBD1. The CDR3 has 14 residues. Germline-derived CDR1 and CDR2 are DFQATT and SNEGSKA (reference sequence). J lost 2 bases, V lost 3 bases, and 1 base had no gene match. CDR3 amino acids: CSARGQGTYNEQFF. The CDR3 coding sequence is TGCAGTGCTAGGGGACAGGGGACCTACAATGAGCAGTTCTTC.

The V gene is TRBV2, the J gene TRBJ2-7, with 8 bases matching TRBD1. The CDR3 runs 18 residues. CDR1 SNHLY and CDR2 FYNNEI come from the germline V gene. The CDR3 loop reads CTFCLPRQGMAVNYEQYF. The DNA of the CDR3 is TGTACCTTCTGTTTACCCCGACAGGGGATGGCCGTAAACTACGAGCAGTACTTC.

For the CDR3, the DNA is TGTGCCAGCAGTTTAGAAGGGACAGGGAAAGAGACCCAGTACTTC. It codes for CASSLEGTGKETQYF. This chain connects TRBV12-3 or TRBV12-4 to TRBJ2-5; TRBD1 agrees at 9 bases. The CDR3 has 15 residues. Losses at the gene ends were 1 base for V and 3 bases for J; bases not matched to a gene: 3.

This clonotype occurred a few times. The chain couples TRBV29-1 to TRBJ1-4; possibly TRBD1 for D (6 bases). CDR1 is SQVTM, CDR2 ANQGSEA, per germline. Trimming stripped 4 bases from V and 4 bases from J, with 13 bases between. This CDR3 contains 14 residues. CDR3 loop: CSVGGGGRNEKLFF. In DNA, the CDR3 is TGCAGCGTTGGTGGGGGGGGGCGTAATGAAAAACTGTTTTTT.

Only a few counts were recorded for this clonotype. CDR3 in DNA: TGCAGTGCTAGAGTAACAACTAATGAAAAACTGTTTTTT. The encoded protein is CSARVTTNEKLFF. The gene calls are TRBV20-1 and TRBJ1-4; D gene unclear. This CDR3 comprises 13 residues. Trimming stripped 1 base from V and 0 bases from J, with 3 bases between. Germline CDR1 reads DFQATT; CDR2 reads SNEGSKA (reference sequence).

The chain carries TRBV6-1 and TRBJ2-1; 10 nucleotides match TRBD2. J was trimmed by 4 bases and V by 6 bases; bases with no gene match: 6. The CDR3 covers 15 residues. Per the germline V gene, CDR1 is MNHNS and CDR2 is SASEGT. The CDR3 bases are TGTGCCAGCAGAACGGGTAGCGGGGGGTACAATGAGCAGTTCTTC. It yields the protein CASRTGSGGYNEQFF.

The V call is TRBV12-3 or TRBV12-4, the J call TRBJ2-3; TRBD2 matches at 8 bases. The V gene end was trimmed by 5 bases and the J gene end by 2 bases; junction bases not matched to a gene: 9. The CDR3 spans 16 residues. The CDR3 sequence is CASSPTLAGSTDTQYF. DNA for the CDR3: TGTGCCAGCAGTCCCACCCTAGCGGGTTCCACAGATACGCAGTATTTT.

The chain employs TRBV20-1 and TRBJ2-7, with TRBD1 as a possible D gene (6 bases). Germline assignment: CDR1 DFQATT and CDR2 SNEGSKA (reference sequence). The CDR3 extends over 17 amino acids. CDR3 sequence (DNA): TGCTGCGCTAGAGGAGTGACAGGTGGAGGCCTTGACTACGAGCAGTACTTC. Translated: CCARGVTGGGLDYEQYF.

This rearrangement joins TRBV20-1 to TRBJ1-5; D possibly corresponds to TRBD1 (6 bases). CDR3 length: 15 residues. From germline, CDR1 is DFQATT and CDR2 SNEGSKA (reference sequence). V was trimmed by 1 base and J by 4 bases, leaving 14 bases between them. CDR3 bases: TGCAGTGCTAGAGTGGGGGGGCACGTTAATCAGCCCCAGCATTTT. It is translated as CSARVGGHVNQPQHF.

The V and J genes are TRBV4-1 and TRBJ2-5, with a weak D call TRBD2 (6 bases). V was cut by 0 bases and J by 2 bases, with 10 bases left in between. The CDR3 has 15 residues. CDR1 MGHRA and CDR2 YSYEKL come from the germline V gene. CDR3 nucleotide sequence: TGCGCCAGCAGCCAAGATGCGGGGCCGCAAGAGACCCAGTACTTC. Translating gives CASSQDAGPQETQYF.

This clonotype was counted only a few times. The chain combines TRBV20-1 with TRBJ2-7, with 7 positions matching TRBD1. The CDR3 extends over 13 amino acids. Germline CDR1 and CDR2: DFQATT and SNEGSKA (reference sequence). The ends lost 0 bases at V and 7 bases at J; junction bases unmatched: 6. The CDR3 region is CSARDGTASEQYV. The CDR3 DNA reads TGCAGTGCTAGAGATGGGACAGCCTCGGAGCAGTACGTC.

The sample holds a few counts of this clonotype. This chain uses TRBV3-1 with TRBJ2-5; 7 bases agree with TRBD2. Per germline, CDR1 LGHDT and CDR2 YNNKEL (reference sequence). The CDR3 contains 13 residues. V lost 1 base to trimming and J lost 10 bases; unmatched junction nucleotides: 6. The CDR3 sequence: CASSQGTREGQYF. The CDR3 DNA follows: TGTGCCAGCAGCCAAGGAACCAGGGAGGGCCAGTACTTC.

This clonotype was recorded at least ten times. The chain has TRBV20-1 and TRBJ2-2; no reliable D call. V lost 2 bases and J 6 bases, leaving 10 bases between the germline ends. The CDR3 loop spans 13 amino acids. Germline V gene lookup returns CDR1 DFQATT and CDR2 SNEGSKA (reference sequence). CDR3 amino acids: CSARPYRSGELFF. CDR3 coding DNA: TGCAGTGCTAGACCTTACCGATCCGGGGAGCTGTTTTTT.

The J gene is TRBJ2-3, the V gene TRBV29-1; D gene ambiguous. V was cut by 4 bases and J by 4 bases, with 12 bases left in between. The CDR3 totals 13 residues. Germline V lookup: CDR1 SQVTM, CDR2 ANQGSEA. CDR3 DNA sequence: TGCAGCGTTGTGTCTAGGTTTGCAGATACGCAGTATTTT. Translated: CSVVSRFADTQYF.